The 10 T cell receptor beta chains given below trace back to one sample, sequenced in a study of long-term antiretroviral therapy in people with HIV. This was the immunoSEQ v3.0 assay at survey level. The protocol was immunoSEQ multiplex PCR, while the TCRdb copy is restricted to in-frame clones and leaves out a portion. The top ten hold about 10% of the sample, which has some 23,000 clones, about 92% seen once. The sequencing here drew on unsorted PBMCs, taken 7.6 years after starting antiretroviral therapy. The receptor set was obtained from a middle-aged woman with HIV.

This rearrangement joins TRBV30 to TRBJ2-3; D is perhaps TRBD1 (6 bases). V was trimmed by 2 bases and J by 2 bases, leaving 17 bases between them. CDR3 length: 16 residues. Germline V gene lookup returns CDR1 GTSNPN and CDR2 SVGIG (reference sequence). The CDR3 DNA follows: TGTGCCTGGAGTCCCACGACAGGAGTTCCCACAGATACGCAGTATTTT. Translating it yields CAWSPTTGVPTDTQYF.

This chain connects TRBV4-1 to TRBJ1-4; 7 nucleotides align to TRBD1. V gave up 0 bases and J gave up 5 bases; unmatched junction bases: 9. Germline V gene sequence: CDR1 MGHRA, CDR2 YSYEKL. The CDR3 sequence is 17 residues long. This CDR3 is CASSQDSTGRANEKLFF. CDR3 nucleotide sequence: TGCGCCAGCAGCCAAGATTCGACAGGGCGTGCGAATGAAAAACTGTTTTTT.

V usage is TRBV7-2 and J usage is TRBJ1-5; D gene uncertain. The length of the CDR3 is 17 residues. V shed 1 base and J shed 0 bases, with 13 bases lying between them. Per germline, CDR1 SGHTA and CDR2 FQGNSA. This CDR3 is CASSLVGGSYSNQPQHF. The DNA of the CDR3 is TGTGCCAGCAGCTTAGTAGGCGGATCTTATAGCAATCAGCCCCAGCATTTT.

This clone has a single count. The V call is TRBV10-3, the J call TRBJ1-6; TRBD1 might be the D (5 bases). The germline V and J ends were trimmed by 6 bases and 2 bases, with 11 bases remaining between them. CDR1 and CDR2 from the germline V gene are ENHRY and SYGVKD. The CDR3 contains 15 residues. The CDR3 sequence: CAISYRDPYNSPLHF. The CDR3, as DNA: TGTGCCATCAGCTACCGGGACCCCTATAATTCACCCCTCCACTTT.

This CDR3 is CASSEYYEQYF. The DNA for the CDR3 is TGTGCCAGCAGTGAGTACTACGAGCAGTACTTC. V usage is TRBV6-1 and J usage is TRBJ2-7, with D hard to call. Per the germline V gene, CDR1 is MNHNS and CDR2 is SASEGT. The CDR3 consists of 11 residues. Trimming pared 3 bases from V and 3 bases from J, leaving 3 bases between.

The gene calls are TRBV5-1 and TRBJ2-3, with 11 bases aligning to TRBD2. CDR1 and CDR2 from the germline V gene are SGHRS and YFSETQ. Losses at the gene ends were 4 bases for V and 0 bases for J; bases not matched to a gene: 4. CDR3 size: 16 residues. The CDR3: CASSGGTSGSTDTQYF. The DNA for the CDR3 is TGCGCCAGCAGCGGCGGGACTAGCGGCAGCACAGATACGCAGTATTTT.

V gene TRBV2 combines with J gene TRBJ1-6, with 10 bases matching TRBD1. The CDR3 length is 15 residues. Per germline, CDR1 SNHLY and CDR2 FYNNEI. V lost 6 bases, J lost 7 bases, and 6 bases stayed unmatched. CDR3 DNA sequence: TGTGCCAGCAGGTGGGACAGGGGAGACAATTCACCCCTCCACTTT. This translates into CASRWDRGDNSPLHF. Full variable domain (missing parts from reference TRBV2 and TRBJ1-6): EPEVTQTPSHQVTQMGQEVILRCVPISNHLYFYWYRQILGQKVEFLVSFYNNEISEKSEIFDDQFSVERPDGSNFTLKIRSTKLEDSAMYFCASRWDRGDNSPLHFGNGTRLTVT.

The chain joins TRBV7-6 to TRBJ1-1, with a possible D match to TRBD1 (5 bases). Germline values: CDR1 SGHVS, CDR2 FNYEAQ. CDR3 size: 16 residues. V was clipped by 0 bases and J by 4 bases, with 15 bases between them. CDR3 DNA sequence: TGTGCCAGCAGCTTAGCGCCTAATAGGGGAGGCACTGAAGCTTTCTTT. It codes for CASSLAPNRGGTEAFF.

V and J are TRBV27 and TRBJ1-2; 7 nucleotides match TRBD1. The V and J ends lost 5 bases and 4 bases, in that order; junction bases with no gene match: 10. There are 15 residues in the CDR3. From germline, CDR1 is MNHEY and CDR2 SMNVEV (reference sequence). The CDR3 region is CASSLNPTGPYGYTF. The CDR3 nucleotides are TGTGCCAGCAGTCTTAATCCGACAGGGCCCTATGGCTACACCTTC.

The chain couples TRBV9 to TRBJ2-5; D is uncertain. The V gene's germline CDR1 is SGDLS and CDR2 YYNGEE. CDR3 length: 16 amino acids. Trimming took 2 bases from V and 2 from J, leaving 16 bases between them. CDR3 residues: CASSVSPKKVQETQYF. The CDR3 DNA follows: TGTGCCAGCAGCGTTAGCCCCAAAAAAGTTCAAGAGACCCAGTACTTC.